The rows below give T cell receptor beta chains drawn from one sample of a study of blood T cell repertoires in COVID-19. Only in-frame clones appear in the TCRdb table, and some are missing; sequencing was by immunoSEQ multiplex PCR. The table includes approximately 220,000 clones, around 82% detected once. The sample was peripheral blood. These receptors were collected from a woman aged 30 to 39 who had recovered from COVID-19. Each CDR3 is given with its conserved first and last residue.

V	J	CDR3
TRBV7-9	TRBJ2-7	CASSIGTSGINQYF
TRBV5-1	TRBJ2-2	CASSLGDTGELFF
TRBV18	TRBJ2-3	CASSTSVGTDTQYF
TRBV6-5	TRBJ1-2	CASSYNLWWWGYTF
TRBV11-2	TRBJ2-1	CASSSTRGRGQRQFF
TRBV12-5	TRBJ2-1	CASGSQLAGSEQFF
TRBV7-2	TRBJ2-7	CASSLGTSPIYEQYF
TRBV28	TRBJ2-4	CASSLPGPGARNIQYF
TRBV5-6	TRBJ2-7	CASSLDNLAVTLYEQYF
TRBV19	TRBJ1-2	CASSTQAANYGYTF
TRBV10-3	TRBJ2-7	CAISDNRAHSYEQYF
TRBV14	TRBJ1-2	CASSQEWARRGENYGYTF
TRBV6-5	TRBJ1-6	CAAAPTQGIGSPLHF
TRBV11-1	TRBJ2-5	CASSRWTGIGKETQYF
TRBV7-3	TRBJ2-3	CASSLRGGGADTQYF
TRBV29-1	TRBJ1-1	CSGTGFWGAFF
TRBV18	TRBJ1-1	CASSPRAEGSSEAFF
TRBV5-1	TRBJ1-1	CASSLQGREAFF
TRBV6-2/TRBV6-3	TRBJ1-2	CASSPLSYGYTF
TRBV5-1	TRBJ2-7	CASSIPSGRSTLYTYEQYF
TRBV3-1/TRBV3-2	TRBJ2-2	CASSQELSGTSGDGELFF
TRBV5-1	TRBJ2-3	CASSGEGAFSTDTQYF
TRBV28	TRBJ2-5	CASSITSGTSGKETQYF
TRBV9	TRBJ2-5	CASSEGGAGTQETQYF
TRBV28	TRBJ1-2	CASRPGGGGYTF
TRBV30	TRBJ1-5	CAWSVGQGSAAQHF
TRBV7-2	TRBJ1-6	CASSRGAGGDSPLHF
TRBV28	TRBJ2-1	CASSPDLRNNEQFF
TRBV29-1	TRBJ1-2	CSVEAGQGLLNGYTF
TRBV28	TRBJ1-4	CASSLRQDNEKLFF
TRBV9	TRBJ1-1	CASSARTGPFTEAFF
TRBV6-5	TRBJ1-5	CASSSTGMGQPQHF
TRBV27	TRBJ1-4	CASSPSLQQGPPEVKLFF
TRBV25-1	TRBJ1-3	CASRGPGNTIYF
TRBV5-4	TRBJ2-5	CASSGSGRAQETQYF
TRBV29-1	TRBJ2-7	CSFRTASDEQYF
TRBV9	TRBJ2-7	CASSPSGGSYEQYF
TRBV30	TRBJ1-6	CAWSVGTGLSSPLHF
TRBV5-4	TRBJ2-1	CASSSEGGDNEQFF
TRBV11-3	TRBJ2-5	CASSSRGGGPETQYF
TRBV6-5	TRBJ2-6	CASSYRQGSGANVLTF
TRBV7-7	TRBJ2-5	CASSLEGQGAGETQYF
TRBV11-3	TRBJ2-1	CASSLDSLAGEQFF
TRBV4-2	TRBJ2-7	CASSQEAATYEQYF
TRBV7-3	TRBJ2-1	CASSSDRGSYNEQFF
TRBV30	TRBJ2-1	CAWSLTSVNNEQFF
TRBV3-1/TRBV3-2	TRBJ2-5	CAYETRGQETQYF
TRBV19	TRBJ2-4	CASSPRTGSNIQYF
TRBV5-8	TRBJ2-3	CASSLGYLQGTDTQYF
TRBV30	TRBJ2-3	CAWGTSGSGTDTQYF
TRBV19	TRBJ2-5	CASSSRRAGRGTQYF
TRBV28	TRBJ2-2	CASSIQGTGELFF
TRBV6-5	TRBJ2-5	CASSQGRDWETQYF
TRBV7-3	TRBJ2-2	CASSLLAGGPYTGELFF
TRBV28	TRBJ2-7	CASSPRGLAAFGEQYF
TRBV14	TRBJ2-2	CASSQGWGSSGRDSRELFF
TRBV6-1	TRBJ1-2	CASSEAGTVYGYTF
TRBV9	TRBJ1-3	CASSVEDGGTIYF
TRBV28	TRBJ2-7	CASSRGLANEQYF